This TCR beta chain was recorded in a study of a mutant IDH1 vaccine in newly diagnosed glioma. At the level of the study: Patients got their first vaccination 4-6 weeks after radiotherapy alone, or with temozolomide cycles. The earlier regimen, radiotherapy, temozolomide, or both, was most often both.

J lost 9 bases, V lost 1 base, and 11 bases had no gene match. There are 17 residues in the CDR3. CDR1 and CDR2 (germline): SEHNR, FQNEAQ (reference sequence). A remark on this clone: Its specificity is not known.

Time point specified: week 35, safety follow-up. Doses of 300 ug of mutant IDH1 20-mer peptide were given with topical imiquimod. Donor tumors were new WHO grade 3 or 4 IDH1-mutant, ATRX-lost astrocytomas. Sequenced by immunoSEQ multiplex PCR; TCRdb stores in-frame clones only, minus some. The sample has roughly 32,000 clones, about 80% seen once. The rearrangement uses TRBV7-9 and TRBJ1-6, with 8 bases identical to TRBD1. The TCR originated in a man in his forties or fifties with glioma. Some clones in this sample may be carry-over from other donors' samples. The sample in question was PBMCs, obtained from a glioma patient whose treatment included an IDH1 peptide vaccine. The CDR3 spells CASSLGWDRRSSSPLHF. The CDR3 nucleotides are TGTGCCAGCAGCTTAGGTTGGGACAGGCGATCGAGTTCACCCCTCCACTTT.